This T cell receptor (beta chain) appears in the sequencing data of a study of Ad26.COV2.S vaccination and SARS-CoV-2 variants (dated by TCRdb to the early 2020s). A note on the overall study: Donors in the vaccine arm were drawn from COV1001, a phase I-IIa trial of Ad26.COV2.S in healthy adults that was multicentre, randomized, double-blind and placebo-controlled. The specificity and breadth of SARS-CoV-2-reactive T cell receptors after Ad26.COV2.S vaccination were assessed by TCRbeta repertoire sequencing. Ad26.COV2.S was administered intramuscularly at 5 x 10^10 or 1 x 10^11 viral particles, either as a single shot or as two shots given 56 days apart. Blinding of investigators to trial group allocation was maintained during experiments and outcome assessment. A total of 32 samples were included in the TCR-sequenced set, comprising roughly 19 Ad26.COV2.S vaccine recipients, 5 placebo recipients and 8 SARS-CoV-2 convalescent individuals. Trial participants were randomized into five groups of five, in which low-dose or high-dose Ad26.COV2.S was given once or twice, or placebo was given on both occasions.

Notes on this clone: Its target antigen remains unknown. Per-base qualities were not stored, and no clone one base away is much larger.

This sample's treatment or condition label indicates: 15 to 20 received Ad26.COV2.S at low or high dose, single or two shots; 5 received placebo; per-sample allocation not given. For vaccine and placebo recipients, repertoires were sequenced using samples collected on day 63 after the first injection. Cohort 1b enrolled about 25 adults aged 18-55 years at a single site in Boston, USA, between 29 July and 7 August 2020. Ad26.COV2.S was a replication-incompetent adenovirus type 26 vector that expressed a prefusion-stabilized SARS-CoV-2 spike protein derived from the original Wuhan strain. V ends up 10 bases short and J 10 bases short, with an unmatched junction base count of 15. Inclusive of the bounding cysteine and phenylalanine, the CDR3 is 14 residues long. Only the CDR3 part of the read is kept: 42 bases, read in frame from the first base. The germline V gene (reference sequence) yields LNHDA for CDR1 and SQIVND for CDR2.

TCRbeta CDR3 regions were sequenced with the immunoSEQ Assay. After extraction, genomic DNA underwent amplification by bias-controlled multiplex PCR, followed by high-throughput sequencing. On the study's bioinformatics: To quantify the absolute abundance of every unique TCRbeta CDR3 region, sequences were collapsed and filtered. T cell fraction was estimated by normalization of TCRbeta template counts to usable DNA, with usable DNA being measured through amplification of reference genes present in all nucleated cells. Repertoire TCRs were annotated as SARS-CoV-2-specific by exact matching of V gene, CDR3 amino acid sequence and J gene to a known reactive TCR set. The reference SARS-CoV-2 TCR set came from MIRA and was filtered for enrichment in COVID-19-positive ImmuneCODE repertoires, removing public or cross-reactive TCRs. Using the MIRA antigens, annotated TCRs were further analysed by specific ORF or by position within an ORF. Breadth was defined as annotated unique rearrangements over total unique productive rearrangements; depth was the summed frequency of those rearrangements. Two-sided Wilcoxon rank-sum tests were used to compare TCR breadth between groups. What TCRdb holds here is the immuneACCESS table cut down to in-frame rearrangements. Part of the clones is not present; checked against another copy, under half of the missing clones reflect an unresolved V gene, and the others are unexplained. The DNA gave D and trimming, while V, J and clone size come from that table. The sample table holds about 680,000 clones, of which approximately 88% were seen once. Over 1.3% of the sample is held by the ten biggest clonotypes.

General findings and caveats noted by the study authors: It was noted by the authors that total T cell responses may have been underestimated by the TCR breadth and depth analyses. Non-spike TCR breadth was comparable between vaccine and placebo recipients, consistent with the vaccine containing only spike. Comparing responses between vaccine doses or regimens was not something the study was powered to do. Compared with placebo recipients, Ad26.COV2.S recipients showed higher spike-specific TCR breadth (P = 0.0014). After vaccination, substantial breadth of spike-specific CD8+ and CD4+ T cell responses was reported.

The chain joins TRBV19 to TRBJ2-1; 8 middle bases align to TRBD1. The sample was peripheral blood, taken in a trial of Ad26.COV2.S vaccine versus placebo. The source of this sequence is a person aged 18-65 years who received the Ad26.COV2.S COVID-19 vaccine or a placebo. Here the CDR3 is given as CATTDRGRGQEQFF. The DNA is TGTGCCACCACCGACAGGGGAAGGGGCCAGGAGCAGTTCTTC. Reference TRBV19 and TRBJ2-1 proteins supply the regions before and after the CDR3; the full variable domain is: DGGITQSPKYLFRKEGQNVTLSCEQNLNHDAMYWYRQDPGQGLRLIYYSQIVNDFQKGDIAEGYSVSREKKESFPLTVTSAQKNPTAFYLCATTDRGRGQEQFFGPGTRLTVL.